The sequence of this T cell receptor (beta chain) was determined in a study of blood T cell repertoires in COVID-19. Study in general: Italy, Spain and the United States were the sources of the convalescent and acute COVID-19 samples. T cells, B-cell-depleted T cells, or PBMCs provided the cDNA or gDNA that served as material.

Germline CDR1 SNHLY, CDR2 FYNNEI. Losses at the gene ends were 8 bases for V and 6 bases for J; bases not matched to a gene: 9. CDR3 length equals 14 residues. The table lists this clone with a count of one. The table came from immunoSEQ multiplex PCR; TCRdb's copy has only in-frame clones and leaves some out. The sample lists a few hundred thousand clones; around 87% were seen once. The receptor comes from a woman aged 45-60 years who had recovered from COVID-19. The sample was peripheral blood. The chain uses TRBV2 and TRBJ1-2; the match to TRBD1 covers 10 bases. The CDR3 DNA is TGTGCCAGCCGAGCACTAGGGACAGGGGATGGCTACACCTTC. It encodes CASRALGTGDGYTF.